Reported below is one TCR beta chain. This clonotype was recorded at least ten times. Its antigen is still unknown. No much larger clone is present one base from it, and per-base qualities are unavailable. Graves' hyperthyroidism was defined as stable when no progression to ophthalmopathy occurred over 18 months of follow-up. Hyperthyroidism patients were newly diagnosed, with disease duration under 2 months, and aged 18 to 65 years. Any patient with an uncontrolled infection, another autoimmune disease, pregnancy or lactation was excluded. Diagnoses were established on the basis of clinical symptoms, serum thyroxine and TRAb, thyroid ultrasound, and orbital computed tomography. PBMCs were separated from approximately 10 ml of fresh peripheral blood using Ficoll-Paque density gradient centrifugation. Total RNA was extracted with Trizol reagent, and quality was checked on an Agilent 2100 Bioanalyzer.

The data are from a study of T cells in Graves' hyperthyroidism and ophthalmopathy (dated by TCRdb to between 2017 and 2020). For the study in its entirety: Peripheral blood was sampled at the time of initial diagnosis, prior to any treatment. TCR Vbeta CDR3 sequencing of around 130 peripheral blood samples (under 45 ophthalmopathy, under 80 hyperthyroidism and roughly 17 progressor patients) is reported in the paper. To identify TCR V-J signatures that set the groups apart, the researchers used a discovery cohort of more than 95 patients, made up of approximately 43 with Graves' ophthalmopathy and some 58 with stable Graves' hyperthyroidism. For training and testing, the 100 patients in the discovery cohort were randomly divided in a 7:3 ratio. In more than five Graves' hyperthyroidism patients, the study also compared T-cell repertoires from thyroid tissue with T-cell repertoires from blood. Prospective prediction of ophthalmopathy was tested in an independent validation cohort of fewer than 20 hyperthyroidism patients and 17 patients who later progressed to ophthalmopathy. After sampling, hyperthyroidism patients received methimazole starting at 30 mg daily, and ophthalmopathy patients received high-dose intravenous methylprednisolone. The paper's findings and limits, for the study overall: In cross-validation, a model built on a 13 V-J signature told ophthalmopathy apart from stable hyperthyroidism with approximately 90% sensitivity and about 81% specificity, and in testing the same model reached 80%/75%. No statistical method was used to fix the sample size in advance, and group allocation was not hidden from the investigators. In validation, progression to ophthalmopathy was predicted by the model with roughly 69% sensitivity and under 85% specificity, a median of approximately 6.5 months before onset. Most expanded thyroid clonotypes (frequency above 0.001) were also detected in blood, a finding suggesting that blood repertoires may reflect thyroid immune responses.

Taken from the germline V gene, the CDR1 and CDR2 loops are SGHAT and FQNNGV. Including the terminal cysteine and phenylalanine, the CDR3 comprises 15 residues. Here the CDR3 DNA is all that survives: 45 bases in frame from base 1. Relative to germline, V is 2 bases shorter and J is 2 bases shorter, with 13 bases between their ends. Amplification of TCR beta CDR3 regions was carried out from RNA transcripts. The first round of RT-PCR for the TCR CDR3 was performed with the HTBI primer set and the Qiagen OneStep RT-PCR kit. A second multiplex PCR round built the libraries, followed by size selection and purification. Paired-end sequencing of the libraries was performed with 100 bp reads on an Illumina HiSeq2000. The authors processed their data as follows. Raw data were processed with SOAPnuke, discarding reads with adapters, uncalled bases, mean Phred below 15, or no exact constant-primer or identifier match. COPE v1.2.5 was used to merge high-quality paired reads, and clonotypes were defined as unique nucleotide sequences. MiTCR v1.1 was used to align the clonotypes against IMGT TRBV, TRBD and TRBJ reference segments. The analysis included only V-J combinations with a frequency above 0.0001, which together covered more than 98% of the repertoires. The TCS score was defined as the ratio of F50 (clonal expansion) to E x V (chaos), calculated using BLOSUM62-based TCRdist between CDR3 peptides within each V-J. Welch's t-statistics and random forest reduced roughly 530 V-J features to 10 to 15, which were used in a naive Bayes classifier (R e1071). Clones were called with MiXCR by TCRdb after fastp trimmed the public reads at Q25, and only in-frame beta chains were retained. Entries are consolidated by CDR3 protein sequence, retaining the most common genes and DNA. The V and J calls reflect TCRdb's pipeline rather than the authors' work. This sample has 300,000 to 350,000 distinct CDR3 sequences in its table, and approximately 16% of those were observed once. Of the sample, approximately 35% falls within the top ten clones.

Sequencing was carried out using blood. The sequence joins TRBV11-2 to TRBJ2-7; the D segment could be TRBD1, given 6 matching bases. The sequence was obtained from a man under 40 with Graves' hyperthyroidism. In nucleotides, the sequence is TGTGCCAGCAGCTTACCGAGGGGGTTAACCTACGAGCAGTACTTC. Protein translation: CASSLPRGLTYEQYF.